The 9 T cell receptor beta chains given below trace back to one sample, sequenced in a study of early T cells in non-severe SARS-CoV-2 infection. MiXCR, applied by TCRdb to the 5' RACE reads, yields one record per CDR3 protein. The sample consists of tens of thousands of distinct CDR3 sequences, over 13% of them appearing once. The sample was whole blood. The receptors originated from an adult who was a healthcare worker with PCR-confirmed SARS-CoV-2 infection or an uninfected control (not recorded which).

The rearrangement links TRBV20-1 to TRBJ2-1; D remains ambiguous. The CDR3 loop spans 11 amino acids. Per the germline V gene, CDR1 is DFQATT and CDR2 is SNEGSKA (reference sequence). V was pared by 5 bases and J by 6 bases, with 8 bases between. The CDR3 nucleotides read TGCAGTGCTCGGATACTCAATGAGCAGTTCTTC. Translation: CSARILNEQFF.

This clonotype was observed at least ten times. The chain couples TRBV5-1 to TRBJ1-1, with D perhaps TRBD1 (6 bases). CDR1 is SGHRS, CDR2 YFSETQ, per germline. The CDR3 has 14 residues. V lost 0 bases, J lost 5 bases, and 11 bases lay in between. CDR3 nucleotides: TGCGCCAGCAGCTTGGAAGGTCAGGGGACTGAAGCTTTCTTT. Translating it yields CASSLEGQGTEAFF.

The rearrangement joins TRBV27 to TRBJ2-7; the match to TRBD2 covers 7 bases. The ends lost 2 bases at V and 5 bases at J; junction bases unmatched: 3. This CDR3 spans 13 amino acids. CDR1 is MNHEY, CDR2 SMNVEV, per germline (reference sequence). The CDR3 DNA reads as TGTGCCAGCAGTTTAATGGGAGGGGACGAGCAGTACTTC. This sequence encodes CASSLMGGDEQYF.

The chain uses TRBV29-1 and TRBJ2-5; 8 bases are shared with TRBD1. Germline V gene sequence: CDR1 SQVTM, CDR2 ANQGSEA. This CDR3 is 15 amino acids long. V lost 4 bases and J lost 5; bases outside the gene matches: 12. The CDR3 region has the DNA TGCAGCGTTGTATGGACAGGGAGATCATGGGAGACCCAGTACTTC. Its translation: CSVVWTGRSWETQYF. Variable domain in full (rest from reference TRBV29-1 and TRBJ2-5): SAVISQKPSRDICQRGTSLTIQCQVDSQVTMMFWYRQQPGQSLTLIATANQGSEATYESGFVIDKFPISRPNLTFSTLTVSNMSPEDSSIYLCSVVWTGRSWETQYFGPGTRLLVL.

V usage is TRBV14 and J usage is TRBJ2-1, with D tentatively TRBD2 (5 bases). Trimming took off 0 bases at V and 10 bases at J, with 19 bases between the two ends. Germline V CDR1 and CDR2: SGHDN, FVKESK. CDR3 size: 16 residues. CDR3: CASSQDPGLQVGEQFF. The CDR3 nucleotides read TGTGCCAGCAGCCAAGATCCCGGACTCCAGGTCGGGGAGCAGTTCTTC. The whole variable domain, remainder taken from reference TRBV14 and TRBJ2-1, is EAGVTQFPSHSVIEKGQTVTLRCDPISGHDNLYWYRRVMGKEIKFLLHFVKESKQDESGMPNNRFLAERTGGTYSTLKVQPAELEDSGVYFCASSQDPGLQVGEQFFGPGTRLTVL.

A note on this clonotype: An end of the junction differs from the germline gene, which may be a read error. J is TRBJ1-6 and V is TRBV7-7; 7 positions agree with TRBD1. Germline CDR1 and CDR2: SSHAT and FNYEAQ (reference sequence). The CDR3 consists of 14 residues. In nucleotides, the CDR3 is TGTGCTAGCAGCTTAGGGACAGAGAATTCACCCCTCCACTTT. Encoded protein: CASSLGTENSPLHF.

This clonotype was seen at least ten times. The chain has TRBV7-9 and TRBJ2-1; 8 nucleotides line up with TRBD1. Germline CDR1 is SEHNR and CDR2 is FQNEAQ (reference sequence). V shed 6 bases, J shed 0 bases, and the junction held 4 bases outside the gene matches. This CDR3 comprises 15 residues. The CDR3 is CASSLTGGSYNEQFF. The CDR3 DNA sequence: TGTGCCAGCAGTCTTACAGGGGGCTCCTACAATGAGCAGTTCTTC.

This clonotype has just a few counts. The gene calls are TRBV2 and TRBJ1-4; D is unresolved. CDR3 size: 13 residues. The V gene's germline CDR1 is SNHLY and CDR2 FYNNEI. Trimming removed 4 bases from V and 8 bases from J, with 11 bases in between. The CDR3 is CASSGGISEKLFF. As DNA, the CDR3 is TGTGCCAGCAGTGGAGGGATTTCAGAAAAACTGTTTTTT.

This clonotype has only a few counts. CDR3 amino acids: CASSLVAGSEQFF. The DNA of the CDR3 is TGTGCCAGCAGCTTAGTAGCGGGAAGTGAGCAGTTCTTC. This rearrangement joins TRBV7-8 to TRBJ2-1; 8 positions match TRBD2. V trimming: 1 base; J trimming: 9 bases; junction bases outside the gene matches: 2. CDR3 length: 13 residues. The germline CDR1 and CDR2 sequences are SGHVS and FQNEAQ.